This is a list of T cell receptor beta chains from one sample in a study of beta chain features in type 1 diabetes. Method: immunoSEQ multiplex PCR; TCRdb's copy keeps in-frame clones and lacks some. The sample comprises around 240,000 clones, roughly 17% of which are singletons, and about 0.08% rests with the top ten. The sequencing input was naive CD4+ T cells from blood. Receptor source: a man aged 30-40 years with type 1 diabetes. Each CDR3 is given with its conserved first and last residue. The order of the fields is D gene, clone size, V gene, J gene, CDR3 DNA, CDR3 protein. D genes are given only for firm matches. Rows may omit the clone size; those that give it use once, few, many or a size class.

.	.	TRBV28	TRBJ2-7	TGTGCCAGCAGTCGGACTCTCCCGCCCTACGAGCAGTACTTC	CASSRTLPPYEQYF
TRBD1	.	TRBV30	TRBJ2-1	TGTGCCTGGAGAAGGGGGCATCAGGATGAGCAGTTCTTC	CAWRRGHQDEQFF
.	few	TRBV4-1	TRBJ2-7	TGCGCCAGCAGCCAAGAGGGCAGGGCACTCGAGCAGTACTTC	CASSQEGRALEQYF
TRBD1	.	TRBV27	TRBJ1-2	TGTGCCAGCAGTTTATCGTCGGGACAGGGGATCTATGGCTACACCTTC	CASSLSSGQGIYGYTF
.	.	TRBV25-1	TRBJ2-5	TGTGCCAGCAGTGAATCAGGAACGTACACAAACGGACAGTACTTC	CASSESGTYTNGQYF
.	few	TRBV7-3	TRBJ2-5	TGTGCCAGCAGCTTAACGGACCAAGAGACCCAGTACTTC	CASSLTDQETQYF
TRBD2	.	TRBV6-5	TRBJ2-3	TGTGCCAGCAGTTACTCTCGGGGGGGCACAGATACGCAGTATTTT	CASSYSRGGTDTQYF
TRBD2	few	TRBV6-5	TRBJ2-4	TGTGCCAGCAGTTTTTCGAGCGGGACCCCAGACATTCAGTACTTC	CASSFSSGTPDIQYF
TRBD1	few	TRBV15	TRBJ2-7	TGTGCCACCAGCAAGGGGACAGACCACTTCAAAAGCTCCTACGAGCAGTACTTC	CATSKGTDHFKSSYEQYF
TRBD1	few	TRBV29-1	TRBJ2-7	TGCAGCGTCCGACCCGGGACAGGGACGTACGAGCAGTACTTC	CSVRPGTGTYEQYF
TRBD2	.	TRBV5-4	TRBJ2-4	TGTGCCAGCAGCTCGGGACTAGCGGGAGGCTTAAACATTCAGTACTTC	CASSSGLAGGLNIQYF
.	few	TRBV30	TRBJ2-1	TGTGCCTGGAGTGTATACAATGAGCAGTTCTTC	CAWSVYNEQFF
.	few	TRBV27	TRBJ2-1	TGTGCCAGCAGTTCTTTTCCAGTCAATGAGCAGTTCTTC	CASSSFPVNEQFF
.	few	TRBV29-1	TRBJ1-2	TGCTCGCCCCCCATCGGACAGAGTTCAGATAACTATGGCTACACCTTC	CSPPIGQSSDNYGYTF
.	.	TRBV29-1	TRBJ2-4	TGCAGCGTTCTACGTTACAAAAACATTCAGTACTTC	CSVLRYKNIQYF
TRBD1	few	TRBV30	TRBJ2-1	TGTGCCTGGGCCGGGACAGGGGTCTATGAGCAGTTCTTC	CAWAGTGVYEQFF
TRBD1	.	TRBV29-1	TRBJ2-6	TGCAGCGCGGGACAGGGAAGCTCTGGGGCCAACGTCCTGACTTTC	CSAGQGSSGANVLTF
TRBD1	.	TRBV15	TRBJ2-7	TGTGCCACCAGCTTTAAGGGAGCAGGGGGCTACGAGCAGTACTTC	CATSFKGAGGYEQYF
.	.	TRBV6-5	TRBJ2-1	TGTGCCAGCAGTAAACAGGGTTTGGGTGAGCAGTTCTTC	CASSKQGLGEQFF
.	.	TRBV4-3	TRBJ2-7	TGCGCCAGCAGCCAGGCCCTCAGCTCCTACGAGCAGTACTTC	CASSQALSSYEQYF
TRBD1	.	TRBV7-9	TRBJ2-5	TGTGCCAGCAGCCCAGGACAGGGGGCGGAACAAGAGACCCAGTACTTC	CASSPGQGAEQETQYF
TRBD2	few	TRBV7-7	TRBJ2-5	TGTGCCAGCAGCCTTGGACTAGCGGAGAAGGTGGAGACCCAGTACTTC	CASSLGLAEKVETQYF
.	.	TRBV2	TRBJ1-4	TGTGCCAGCAGTCGACAAGGAGGATTCGCTAATGAAAAACTGTTTTTT	CASSRQGGFANEKLFF
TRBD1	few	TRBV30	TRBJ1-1	TGTGCCTGGGACAGGGAGACGAACACTGAAGCTTTCTTT	CAWDRETNTEAFF
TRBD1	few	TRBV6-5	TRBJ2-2	TGTGCCAGCAGTACGGACAGGGACGTCGGGGAGCTGTTTTTT	CASSTDRDVGELFF
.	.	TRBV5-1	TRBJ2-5	TGCGCCAGCAGCTGGGTCCCGGGTCCCCAAGAGACCCAGTACTTC	CASSWVPGPQETQYF
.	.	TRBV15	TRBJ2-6	TGTGCCACCAGACAGTCCCCGGCCAACGTCCTGACTTTC	CATRQSPANVLTF
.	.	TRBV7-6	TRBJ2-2	TGTGCCAGCAGCTTAGTCGGGTTGGACACCGGGGAGCTGTTTTTT	CASSLVGLDTGELFF
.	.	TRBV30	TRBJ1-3	TGTGCCTGGAGTACCGGGGAGGGAAACACCATATATTTT	CAWSTGEGNTIYF
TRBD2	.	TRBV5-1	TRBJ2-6	TGCGCCAGCAGCTTACTAGCGGGCGGGGCCAACGTCCTGACTTTC	CASSLLAGGANVLTF
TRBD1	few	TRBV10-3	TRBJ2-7	TGTGCCATCAGTGCACAGGGGAGCGCCTACGAGCAGTACTTC	CAISAQGSAYEQYF
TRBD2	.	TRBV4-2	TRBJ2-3	TGTGCCAGCAGCCCGAAGACCGCGGGAGGGCTCGTGGGGACAGATACGCAGTATTTT	CASSPKTAGGLVGTDTQYF
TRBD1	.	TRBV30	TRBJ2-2	TGTGCCTGGAGTCAGGGGGCCCTCCTCCGCGGGGAGCTGTTTTTT	CAWSQGALLRGELFF
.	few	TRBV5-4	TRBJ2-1	TGTGCCAGCGGAGTGAGGCGGACCGACCTAGGTGAGCAGTTCTTC	CASGVRRTDLGEQFF
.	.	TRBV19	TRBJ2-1	TGTGCCAGTAGTATCGGGGCTCAGGGAGGATACAATGAGCAGTTCTTC	CASSIGAQGGYNEQFF
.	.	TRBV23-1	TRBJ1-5	TGCGCCAGCAGTCGCAGGTCGAGCAATCAGCCCCAGCATTTT	CASSRRSSNQPQHF
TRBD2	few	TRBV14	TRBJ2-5	TGTGCCAGCAGCCAAAGGGCGGGAGTGGAGGAGACCCAGTACTTC	CASSQRAGVEETQYF
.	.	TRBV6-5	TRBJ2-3	TGTGCCAGCAGTAGAGGGTTTTCTAGCACAGATACGCAGTATTTT	CASSRGFSSTDTQYF
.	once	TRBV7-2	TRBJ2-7	TGTGCCAGCAGCCGTGTGCCGGGACTCACTGCCTACGAGCAGTACTTC	CASSRVPGLTAYEQYF
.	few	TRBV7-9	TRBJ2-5	TGTGCCAGCAGCTTAGCAGGGAGAGAGACCCAGTACTTC	CASSLAGRETQYF
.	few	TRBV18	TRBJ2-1	TGTGCCAGCTCATGGGACGCAAGCTCCTACAATGAGCAGTTCTTC	CASSWDASSYNEQFF
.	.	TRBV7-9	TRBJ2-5	TGTGCCGGAGGGGATTCCGGCGAGACCCAGTACTTC	CAGGDSGETQYF